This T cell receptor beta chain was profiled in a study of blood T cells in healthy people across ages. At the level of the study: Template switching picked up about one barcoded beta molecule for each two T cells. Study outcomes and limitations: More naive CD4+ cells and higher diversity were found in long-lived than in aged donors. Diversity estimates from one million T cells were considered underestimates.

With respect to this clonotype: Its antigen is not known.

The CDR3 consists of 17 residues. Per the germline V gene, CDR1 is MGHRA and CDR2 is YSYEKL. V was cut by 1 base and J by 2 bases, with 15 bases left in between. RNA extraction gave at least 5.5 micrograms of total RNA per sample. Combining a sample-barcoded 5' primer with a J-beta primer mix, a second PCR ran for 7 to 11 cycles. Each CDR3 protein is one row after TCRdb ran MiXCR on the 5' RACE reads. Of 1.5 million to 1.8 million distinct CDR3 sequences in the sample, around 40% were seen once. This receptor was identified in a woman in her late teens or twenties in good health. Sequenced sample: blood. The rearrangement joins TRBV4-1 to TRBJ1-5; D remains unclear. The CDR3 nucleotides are TGCGCCAGCAGCCAAGGCAGGCCTTATTCCGGCAATCAGCCCCAGCATTTT. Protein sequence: CASSQGRPYSGNQPQHF.